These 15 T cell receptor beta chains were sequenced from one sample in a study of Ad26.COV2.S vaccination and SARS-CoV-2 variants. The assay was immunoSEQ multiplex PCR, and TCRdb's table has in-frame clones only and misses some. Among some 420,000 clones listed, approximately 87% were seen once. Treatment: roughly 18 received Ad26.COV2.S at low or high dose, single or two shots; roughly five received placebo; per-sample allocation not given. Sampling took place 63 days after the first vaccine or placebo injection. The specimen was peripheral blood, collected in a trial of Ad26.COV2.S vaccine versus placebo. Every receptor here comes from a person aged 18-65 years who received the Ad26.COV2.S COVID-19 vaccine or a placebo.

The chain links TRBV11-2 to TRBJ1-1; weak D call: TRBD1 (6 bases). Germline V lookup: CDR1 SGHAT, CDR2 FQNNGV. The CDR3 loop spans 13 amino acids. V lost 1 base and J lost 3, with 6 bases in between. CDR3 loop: CASSLGQDTEAFF. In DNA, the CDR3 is TGTGCCAGCAGCTTAGGACAGGACACTGAAGCTTTCTTT.

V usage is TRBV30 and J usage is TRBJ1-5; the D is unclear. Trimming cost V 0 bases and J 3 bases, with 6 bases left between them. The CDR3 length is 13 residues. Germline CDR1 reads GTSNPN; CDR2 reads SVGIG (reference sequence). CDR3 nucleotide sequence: TGTGCCTGGAGTGTAGACAACAATCAGCCCCAGCATTTT. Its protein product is CAWSVDNNQPQHF.

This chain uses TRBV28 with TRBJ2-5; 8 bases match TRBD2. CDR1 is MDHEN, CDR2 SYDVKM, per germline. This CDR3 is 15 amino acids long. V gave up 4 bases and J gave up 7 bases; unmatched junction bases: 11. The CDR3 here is CASSSGGAYSRTQYF. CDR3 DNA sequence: TGTGCCAGCAGTTCGGGGGGGGCCTATAGCCGGACCCAGTACTTC. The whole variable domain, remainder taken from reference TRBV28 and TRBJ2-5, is DVKVTQSSRYLVKRTGEKVFLECVQDMDHENMFWYRQDPGLGLRLIYFSYDVKMKEKGDIPEGYSVSREKKERFSLILESASTNQTSMYLCASSSGGAYSRTQYFGPGTRLLVL.

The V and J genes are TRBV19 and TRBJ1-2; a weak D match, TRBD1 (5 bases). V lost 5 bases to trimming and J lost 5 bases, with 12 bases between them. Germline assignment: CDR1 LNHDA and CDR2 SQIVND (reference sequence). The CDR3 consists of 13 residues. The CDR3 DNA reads TGTGCCAGTAGTCCCGGACAAAATTATGGCTACACCTTC. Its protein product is CASSPGQNYGYTF.

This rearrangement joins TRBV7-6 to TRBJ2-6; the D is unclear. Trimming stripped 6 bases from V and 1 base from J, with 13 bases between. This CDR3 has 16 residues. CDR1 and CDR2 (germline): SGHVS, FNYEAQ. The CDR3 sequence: CASSHQATSGANVLTF. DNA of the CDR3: TGTGCCAGCAGTCATCAGGCAACATCTGGGGCCAACGTCCTGACTTTC.

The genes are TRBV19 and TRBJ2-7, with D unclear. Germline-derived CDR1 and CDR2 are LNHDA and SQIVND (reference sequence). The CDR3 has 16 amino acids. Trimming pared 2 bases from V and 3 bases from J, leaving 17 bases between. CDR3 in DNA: TGTGCCAGTAGTATAACGACCGGACCTTTGATCTACGAGCAGTACTTC. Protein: CASSITTGPLIYEQYF.

DNA of the CDR3: TGTGCCAGCAGCTTAGGGCTGACAGCTGCTGGAAACACCATATATTTT. Encoded protein: CASSLGLTAAGNTIYF. V and J are TRBV7-2 and TRBJ1-3; TRBD1 might be the D (5 bases). There are 16 residues in the CDR3. The V end lost 1 base, the J end lost 2 bases, and 12 bases lay between the germline ends. Germline lookup yields CDR1 SGHTA and CDR2 FQGNSA. Variable domain in full (rest from reference TRBV7-2 and TRBJ1-3): GAGVSQSPSNKVTEKGKDVELRCDPISGHTALYWYRQSLGQGLEFLIYFQGNSAPDKSGLPSDRFSAERTGGSVSTLTIQRTQQEDSAVYLCASSLGLTAAGNTIYFGEGSWLTVV.

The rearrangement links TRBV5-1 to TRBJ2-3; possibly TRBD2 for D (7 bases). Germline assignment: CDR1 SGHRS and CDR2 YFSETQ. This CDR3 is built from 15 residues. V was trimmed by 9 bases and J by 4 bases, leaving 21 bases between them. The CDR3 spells CAILCTGGLADTQYF. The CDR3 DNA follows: TGCGCCATCCTATGCACGGGGGGCCTGGCAGATACGCAGTATTTT.

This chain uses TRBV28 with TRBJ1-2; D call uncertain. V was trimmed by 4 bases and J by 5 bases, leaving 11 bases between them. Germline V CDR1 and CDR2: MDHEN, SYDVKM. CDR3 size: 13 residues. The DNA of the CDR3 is TGTGCCAGCAGTTCCCCGGATGGGTATGGCTACACCTTC. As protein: CASSSPDGYGYTF.

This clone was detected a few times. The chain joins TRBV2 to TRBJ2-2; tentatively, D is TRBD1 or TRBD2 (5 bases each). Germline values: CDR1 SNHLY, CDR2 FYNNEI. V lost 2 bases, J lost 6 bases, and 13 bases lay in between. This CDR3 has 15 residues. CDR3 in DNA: TGTGCCAGCAGTGAACTGAGGGGAAGGGCCGGGGAGCTGTTTTTT. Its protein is CASSELRGRAGELFF.

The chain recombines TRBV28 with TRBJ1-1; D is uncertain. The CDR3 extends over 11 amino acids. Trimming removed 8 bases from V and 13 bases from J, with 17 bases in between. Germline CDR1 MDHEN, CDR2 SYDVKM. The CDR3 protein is CASLSQLLVFF. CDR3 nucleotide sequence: TGTGCCAGCCTAAGTCAATTACTTGTTTTCTTT.

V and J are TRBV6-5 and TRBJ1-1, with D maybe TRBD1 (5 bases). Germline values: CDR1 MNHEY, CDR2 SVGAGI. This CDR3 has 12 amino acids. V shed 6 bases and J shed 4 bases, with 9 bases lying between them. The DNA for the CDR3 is TGTGCCAGCAGCTCAGGGAGCACTGAAGCTTTCTTT. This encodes CASSSGSTEAFF.

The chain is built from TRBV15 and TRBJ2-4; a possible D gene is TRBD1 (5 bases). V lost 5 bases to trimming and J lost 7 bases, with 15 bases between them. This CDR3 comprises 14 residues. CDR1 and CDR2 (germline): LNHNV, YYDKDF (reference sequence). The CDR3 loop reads CATSVSRAGNIQYF. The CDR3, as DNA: TGTGCCACCAGCGTTTCCAGGGCCGGGAACATTCAGTACTTC.

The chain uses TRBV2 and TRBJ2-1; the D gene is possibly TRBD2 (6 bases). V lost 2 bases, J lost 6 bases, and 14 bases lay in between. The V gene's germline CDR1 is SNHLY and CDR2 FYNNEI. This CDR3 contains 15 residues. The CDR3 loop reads CASSEWLGRGNEQFF. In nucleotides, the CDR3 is TGTGCCAGCAGTGAATGGCTCGGGCGGGGCAATGAGCAGTTCTTC.

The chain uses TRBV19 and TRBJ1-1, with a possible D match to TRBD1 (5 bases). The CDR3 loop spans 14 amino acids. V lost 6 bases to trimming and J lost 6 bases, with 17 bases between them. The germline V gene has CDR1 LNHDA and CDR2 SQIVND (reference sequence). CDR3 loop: CASSFQGRDAEAFF. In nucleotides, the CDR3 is TGTGCCAGTAGCTTCCAGGGTCGGGACGCTGAAGCTTTCTTT.